This T cell receptor (beta chain) came from a study of T cell changes during pregnancy in multiple sclerosis. V was cut by 5 bases and J by 0 bases, with 11 bases left in between. The CDR3 totals 15 residues. Germline lookup yields CDR1 SEHNR and CDR2 FQNEAQ (reference sequence). Sequencing used immunoSEQ multiplex PCR; TCRdb keeps in-frame clones, though not all of them. The repertoire holds under 20,000 clones, with roughly nine tenths as singletons. On this clone: The sample carries other DNA sequences with the same CDR3.

This receptor was identified in a female donor in good health, enrolled as a control in a pregnancy study. The sequenced sample was CD8+ T cells from peripheral blood mononuclear cells, obtained in the second trimester of pregnancy. The chain carries TRBV7-9 and TRBJ1-3; D may be TRBD1 (5 bases). CDR3 DNA sequence: TGTGCCAGCAGCCCAGGGCAGAGCTCTGGAAACACCATATATTTT. Translation gives CASSPGQSSGNTIYF.